What follows are 5 T cell receptor beta chains derived from one specimen sequenced in a study of follicular helper T cells after annual influenza vaccination. Method: immunoSEQ multiplex PCR; TCRdb's copy keeps in-frame clones and lacks some. The sample holds 4,000 to 5,500 clones, under 85% seen once. The time point denotes: 2015-2016 season, 7 days after influenza vaccination. This specimen was CXCR5+ CD38- circulating T follicular helper cells from blood, taken 7 days after influenza vaccination. Described subset: circulating Tfh, non-naive CD4+CXCR5+PD-1+ (ICOS+CD38+ or ICOS-CD38-). The receptor source for this set is an adult who received the influenza vaccine.

J is TRBJ1-4 and V is TRBV11-3; tentative D call: TRBD1 (6 bases). The CDR3 has 15 residues. Germline-derived CDR1 and CDR2 are SGHNT and YENEEA. Trimming cost V 4 bases and J 7 bases, with 16 bases left between them. CDR3 in amino acids: CASSSITGHSEKLFF. The CDR3 region has the DNA TGTGCCAGCAGCTCAATCACGGGACATAGTGAAAAACTGTTTTTT.

This chain joins TRBV6-5 and TRBJ2-3, with TRBD2 identical over 10 bases. CDR3 length: 15 residues. The germline V gene has CDR1 MNHEY and CDR2 SVGAGI. V lost 7 bases, J lost 4 bases, and 8 bases stayed unmatched. CDR3 bases: TGTGCCAGCACCTTAAGCGGGGGGGGTGCAGATACGCAGTATTTT. Its protein is CASTLSGGGADTQYF.

The chain combines TRBV7-2 with TRBJ2-7; TRBD1 agrees at 9 bases. J was trimmed by 5 bases and V by 5 bases; bases with no gene match: 7. The CDR3 length is 14 residues. Germline CDR1 SGHTA, CDR2 FQGNSA. This CDR3 is CASSRRTGDDEQYF. DNA of the CDR3: TGTGCCAGCAGCCGAAGGACAGGGGACGACGAGCAGTACTTC.

The chain recombines TRBV25-1 with TRBJ2-2; D is unclear. In germline, CDR1 is MGHDK, CDR2 SYGVNS. The V end lost 1 base, the J end lost 3 bases, and 9 bases lay between the germline ends. The length of the CDR3 is 15 residues. CDR3 DNA: TGTGCCAGCAGTGAATCAAGCACAGACACCGGGGAGCTGTTTTTT. The encoded protein is CASSESSTDTGELFF.

The chain has TRBV5-1 and TRBJ2-3; 10 bases are shared with TRBD1. The CDR3 runs 16 residues. Germline trimming cut 4 bases from V and 0 bases from J; bases unmatched to any gene: 5. Germline V CDR1 and CDR2: SGHRS, YFSETQ. Here the CDR3 reads CASSGGQGTSTDTQYF. CDR3 nucleotides: TGCGCCAGCAGCGGGGGACAGGGGACTAGCACAGATACGCAGTATTTT.